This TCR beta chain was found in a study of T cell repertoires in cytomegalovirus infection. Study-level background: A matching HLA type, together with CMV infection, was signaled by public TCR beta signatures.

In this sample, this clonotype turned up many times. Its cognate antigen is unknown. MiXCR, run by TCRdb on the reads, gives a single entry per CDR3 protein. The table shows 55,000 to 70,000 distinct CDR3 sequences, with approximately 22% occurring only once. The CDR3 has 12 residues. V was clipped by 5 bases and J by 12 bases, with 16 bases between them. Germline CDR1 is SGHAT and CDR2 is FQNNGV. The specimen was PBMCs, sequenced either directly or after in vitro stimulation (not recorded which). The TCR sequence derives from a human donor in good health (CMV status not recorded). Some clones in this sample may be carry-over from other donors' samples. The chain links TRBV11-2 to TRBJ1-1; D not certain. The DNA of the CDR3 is TGTGCCAGCAGCCCGTGGGAGGGATCAACTTTCTTT. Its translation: CASSPWEGSTFF.